This T cell receptor beta chain was identified during a study of PD-1 blockade in classical Hodgkin lymphoma. Points from the study as a whole: Nivolumab starters within 1 year of ASCT were excluded. Newly diagnosed patients had diversity similar to the baseline diversity of complete responders. According to reports, newly diagnosed patients had lower baseline TCR diversity than healthy donors, and relapsed/refractory patients had lower baseline TCR diversity still. CD4+ TCR diversity, unlike CD8+, climbed significantly by C4D1.

Details on this clone: The antigen is undetermined.

Germline-derived CDR1 and CDR2 are SGDLS and YYNGEE. Trimming removed 5 bases from V and 5 bases from J, with 14 bases in between. This CDR3 is 13 amino acids long. TCRdb keeps only in-frame clones here, not all; method: immunoSEQ multiplex PCR. The data show about 97,000 clones, 75% to 90% seen once. Relapses following autologous stem cell transplantation were seen in all patients, with brentuximab vedotin exposure varying. The material sequenced was peripheral blood mononuclear cells (PBMCs), taken at baseline. The TCR sequence derives from a human donor with classical Hodgkin lymphoma. The chain recombines TRBV9 with TRBJ2-7; D is perhaps TRBD1 or TRBD2 (6 bases each). CDR3 residues: CASSWRGLDEQYF. The CDR3, as DNA: TGTGCCAGCAGTTGGAGGGGGTTGGACGAGCAGTACTTC.